The following is a TCR beta chain sequence with its context. This clone was observed once. The target of this receptor is not known. Within one base of it there is no much larger clone, and no base qualities were kept. CDR1 and CDR2, looked up from the germline V gene (reference sequence), are SEHNR and FQNEAQ. V loses 1 base at its end and J loses 4 bases; junction bases beyond the gene matches: 6. There are 15 amino acids in the CDR3, from cysteine to phenylalanine inclusive. The read is trimmed to its CDR3 DNA, 45 bases read in frame from base 1. The donors were healthy, HIV-negative adults who had no recently reported acute infections or vaccinations. Every donor was a Caucasian adult residing in Nashville, Tennessee, USA. CD4+ T cells were enriched by magnetic negative selection; naive cells were then positively selected on CD45RA, and the negative fraction formed the memory subset. Blood was collected by leukapheresis, and PBMCs were isolated by Ficoll-Histopaque density gradient centrifugation and then cryopreserved in liquid nitrogen vapor phase. Analytical flow cytometry was used to check the purity and quantity of each magnetically sorted T cell population. Genomic DNA was isolated from each sorted fraction and quantified by UV absorbance on a Nanodrop 2000c.

Using the deep immunoSEQ assay, TCR CDR3 regions were amplified from genomic DNA by multiplex PCR. Extracted genomic DNA from each cell subset was spread evenly across all wells of several immunoSEQ 96-well plates, with each plate serving as a replicate. For sorted subsets, roughly 200 ng genomic DNA, equal to 30,000 or so T cell genomes, was loaded into each replicate PCR. Purified libraries were quantified with a Qubit 3.0 fluorometer, sized on a Bioanalyzer 2100, and re-quantified with the KAPA Library Quantification kit. Every immunoSEQ 96-well plate was sequenced on a separate single-read 150-cycle Illumina NextSeq 550 flow cell. Under the source paper's analysis protocol: Because the immunoSEQ output included only junctional sequences and no quality scores, the filtering could not be the same as the filtering used for full-length reads. To assign V/J genes and CDR3, sequences were annotated against IMGT germline references using PyIR, a Python wrapper for IgBLAST v1.9. Any read was removed if the V/J assignment was weak (E-value above 1e-6), the CDR3 was missing, or the read contained stop codons, out-of-frame junctions, or ambiguous translated residues. V3J clonotypes were defined by identical inferred V gene, J gene, and CDR3 amino acid sequence. To compute the percentage overlap between repertoires, the number of shared unique clonotypes was divided by the size of the smaller repertoire. RTK rarefaction, the Chao1 estimator, and Recon v2.1 estimates of unobserved clonotypes were used to assess repertoire richness. OLGA was used to compute generation probabilities for all TCRbeta clonotypes that the gDNA method yielded from a few donors. In its TCRdb copy, this immuneACCESS table keeps in-frame sequences only and misses some clones. Where compared with another copy, unresolved V genes explain less than half of these, and the others have no known cause. Clonal size and the V and J genes are those of that table, whereas D and trimming came from the DNA. Present in this sample are 2 million to 2.5 million clones, around 93% of which were seen just once. The ten most abundant clones make up 0.3% to 0.45% of the sample.

This sample was taken from a study of shared clonotypes between healthy human individuals (dated by TCRdb to between 2020 and 2021). Broadly, across the study: The cohort included three men and a couple of women between 18 and 49 years of age. For each donor, three plates each were used for CD4 naive and CD4 memory, two plates were used for CD8 naive, and one plate was used for CD8 memory. Blood TCR repertoires of a handful of healthy adults were deeply sequenced to estimate repertoire size and the extent of clonotype sharing between individuals. Libraries were prepared and TCR repertoires were sequenced by different laboratories using diverse techniques, in order to increase sequencing depth and limit assay-specific biases. Per donor, leukapheresis produced somewhere between about 0.85 and 10 billion PBMCs. What the study reported, not specific to this receptor: Estimated clonotype richness was generally larger for naive than for memory subsets. The small number of donors limited the genetic and exposure-history diversity represented. Pairwise subsampling indicated that sequencing depth was expected to affect the degree of clonotype sharing among donors. Compared with non-shared clonotypes, clonotypes shared by all four sorted-subset donors had higher generation probabilities. Across a few donors, approximately 5% of naive CD4, around 3.3% of naive CD8, around 2.1% of memory CD4, and approximately 0.4% of memory CD8 clonotypes were shared. Incomplete sequencing was indicated by rarefaction of sorted-subset datasets, despite the large sequencing depth. Sampling was restricted to blood, and TCR repertoires in tissue are likely to differ from TCR repertoires in blood.

The rearrangement joined TRBV7-9 to TRBJ2-7, with 8 bases aligning to TRBD1. The sequenced sample was naive CD4+ T cells from PBMCs. Per the publication, the cell subset or site label means: CD45RA+ positively selected. The receptor was derived from a man between 18 and 29 years old in good health. Some clones in this sample may be carry-over from other donors' samples. The DNA sequence reads TGTGCCAGCAGCTTAGAGGGCAGGGGGCGGTACGAGCAGTACTTC. This encodes CASSLEGRGRYEQYF.